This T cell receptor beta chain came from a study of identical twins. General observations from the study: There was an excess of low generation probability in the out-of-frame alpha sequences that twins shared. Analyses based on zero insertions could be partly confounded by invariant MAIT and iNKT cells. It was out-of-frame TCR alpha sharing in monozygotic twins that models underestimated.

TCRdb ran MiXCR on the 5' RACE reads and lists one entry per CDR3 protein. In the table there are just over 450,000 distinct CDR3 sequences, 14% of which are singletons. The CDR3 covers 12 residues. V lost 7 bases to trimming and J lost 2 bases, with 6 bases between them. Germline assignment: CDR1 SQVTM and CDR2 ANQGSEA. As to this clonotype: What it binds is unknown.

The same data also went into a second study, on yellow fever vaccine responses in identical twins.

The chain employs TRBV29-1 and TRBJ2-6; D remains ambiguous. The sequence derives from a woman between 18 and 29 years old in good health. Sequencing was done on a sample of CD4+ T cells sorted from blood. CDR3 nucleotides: TGCAGCGCAATGACTGGGGCCAACGTCCTGACTTTC. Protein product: CSAMTGANVLTF.